The next 8 T cell receptor beta chains were all read from a single sample in a study of T cell responses to AZD1222 COVID-19 vaccine. Using immunoSEQ multiplex PCR, the repertoire was profiled, and TCRdb retains in-frame clones only, with some absent. The sample shows 35,000 to 50,000 clones, roughly 77% of them seen only once. The sequencing here drew on peripheral blood, taken 28 days after the second dose of the MenACWY control vaccine. Receptor source: an adult who received the MenACWY meningococcal vaccine as a control.

V is TRBV11-2 and J is TRBJ2-5, with D possibly matching TRBD1 (5 bases). This CDR3 region has 14 residues. The germline V gene encodes CDR1 SGHAT and CDR2 FQNNGV. V gave up 4 bases and J gave up 7 bases, with 16 bases separating them. DNA of the CDR3: TGTGCCAGCAGCTCCGACAGCCTGGGTTGGACCCAGTACTTC. Its translation: CASSSDSLGWTQYF.

This chain joins TRBV11-2 and TRBJ2-5, with D unclear. Trimming removed 2 bases at V and 4 bases at J, with 5 bases between. The CDR3 runs to 12 residues. Germline-derived CDR1 and CDR2 are SGHAT and FQNNGV. CDR3 residues: CASSLISETQYF. For the CDR3, the DNA is TGTGCCAGCAGCTTAATCTCAGAGACCCAGTACTTC.

There are a few counts of this clone. The rearrangement uses TRBV3-1 (or the pseudogene TRBV3-2) and TRBJ1-4; unclear D gene. CDR3 size: 14 residues. Germline V gene sequence: CDR1 LGHDT, CDR2 YNNKEL (reference sequence). V was pared by 0 bases and J by 7 bases, with 9 bases between. The CDR3 nucleotides read TGTGCCAGCAGCCAAGATTACCCCGTTGAAAAACTGTTTTTT. Protein product: CASSQDYPVEKLFF.

A single count supports this clone. The chain joins TRBV29-1 to TRBJ1-1, with a possible D match to TRBD1 (5 bases). Trimming stripped 4 bases from V and 1 base from J, with 10 bases between. In germline, CDR1 is SQVTM, CDR2 ANQGSEA. The CDR3 has 13 amino acids. In nucleotides, the CDR3 is TGCAGCGTTGTAGGGACGAGGAACACTGAAGCTTTCTTT. Protein: CSVVGTRNTEAFF.

The rearrangement joins TRBV10-1 to TRBJ2-2; D uncertain. The germline gives CDR1 WNHNN, CDR2 SYGVQD (reference sequence). This CDR3 is 15 amino acids long. Trimming left V 4 bases short and J 5 bases short, with 14 bases between. The CDR3 DNA is TGCGCCAGCAGTGGAAACCTACGAGGAACCGGGGAGCTGTTTTTT. It codes for CASSGNLRGTGELFF.

The V call is TRBV18, the J call TRBJ1-4; D uncertain. Germline-derived CDR1 and CDR2 are KGHSH and LQKENI. The CDR3 runs 14 residues. Trimming cost V 4 bases and J 4 bases, with 10 bases left between them. The CDR3 spells CASSRDRSNEKLFF. The CDR3 DNA sequence: TGTGCCAGCTCACGGGATCGGAGTAATGAAAAACTGTTTTTT.

The CDR3 DNA reads TGTGCCTGGAGTGTAAAGGGAGCCTATGGCTACACCTTC. Protein product: CAWSVKGAYGYTF. The chain carries TRBV30 and TRBJ1-2; D is uncertain. Germline CDR1 and CDR2: GTSNPN and SVGIG (reference sequence). The CDR3 has 13 amino acids. The V end lost 0 bases, the J end lost 4 bases, and 9 bases lay between the germline ends.

The genes are TRBV3-1 (or the pseudogene TRBV3-2) and TRBJ2-7; 8 bases map to TRBD2. CDR3 length: 13 amino acids. V lost 5 bases and J lost 3; bases outside the gene matches: 3. CDR1 is LGHDT and CDR2 is YNNKEL in the germline V gene (reference sequence). In nucleotides, the CDR3 is TGTGCCAGCAGCAATCTAGCGGGCTACGAGCAGTACTTC. This sequence encodes CASSNLAGYEQYF.